Following are 9 T cell receptor beta chains from one sample sequenced in a study of blood T cells in healthy people across ages. A second PCR of roughly 7 to 11 cycles used a sample-barcoded 5' primer and a J-beta primer mix. MiXCR, applied by TCRdb to the 5' RACE reads, yields one record per CDR3 protein. The data hold around 1,000,000 distinct CDR3 sequences, with about 23% observed a single time. These data were also reused for a study on T cells of mothers and their children.

The specimen sequenced was blood. The receptors derive from a girl aged 2-10 years in good health.

This chain connects TRBV29-1 to TRBJ2-7, with 12 bases identical to TRBD2. With V trimmed by 5 bases and J by 7 bases, 9 bases remained unmatched. The germline V gene has CDR1 SQVTM and CDR2 ANQGSEA. This CDR3 region has 14 residues. CDR3 in amino acids: CSVLLAGGPGEQYF. CDR3 nucleotides: TGCAGCGTTCTTCTAGCGGGAGGGCCGGGAGAGCAGTACTTC.

This rearrangement joins TRBV24-1 to TRBJ1-6, with a possible D match to TRBD1 (5 bases). Trimming took 4 bases from V and 7 from J, leaving 10 bases between them. Germline V lookup: CDR1 KGHDR, CDR2 SFDVKD. This CDR3 has 14 residues. CDR3 amino acids: CATSDGDSNSPLHF. CDR3 nucleotides: TGTGCCACCAGTGACGGGGACTCAAATTCACCCCTCCACTTT.

This clonotype turned up a few times. J is TRBJ2-3 and V is TRBV10-3; 11 bases align to TRBD1. The CDR3 has 16 residues. CDR1 and CDR2 from the germline V gene are ENHRY and SYGVKD. The V segment lost 0 bases and the J segment 4 bases; nucleotides outside the gene matches: 3. The CDR3 spells CAISESDRGPSDTQYF. CDR3 DNA sequence: TGTGCCATCAGTGAGTCGGACAGGGGGCCCTCAGATACGCAGTATTTT.

The chain recombines TRBV10-3 with TRBJ2-1; 10 bases match TRBD2. Germline CDR1 is ENHRY and CDR2 is SYGVKD. J lost 8 bases, V lost 3 bases, and 7 bases had no gene match. The CDR3 consists of 15 residues. As DNA, the CDR3 is TGTGCCATCAGTGACCTAGCGGGGGAGGATGATGAGCAGTTCTTC. Encoded protein: CAISDLAGEDDEQFF.

The chain recombines TRBV7-6 with TRBJ2-7; TRBD1 matches at 11 bases. Germline trimming cut 2 bases from V and 2 bases from J; bases unmatched to any gene: 11. The germline V gene encodes CDR1 SGHVS and CDR2 FNYEAQ. The CDR3 runs 18 residues. The CDR3: CASSLLSSWGQGAYEQYF. CDR3 nucleotides: TGTGCCAGCAGCTTATTAAGCAGTTGGGGACAGGGGGCCTACGAGCAGTACTTC.

This clonotype turned up a few times. The chain carries TRBV7-9 and TRBJ2-1; D remains ambiguous. Germline loops: CDR1 SEHNR, CDR2 FQNEAQ (reference sequence). With 3 bases removed from V and 9 bases from J, the gap between germline ends came to 9 bases. The CDR3 runs 12 residues. The CDR3 DNA sequence: TGTGCCAGCAGCTTTGGTCCCGGTGAGCAGTTCTTC. Its protein is CASSFGPGEQFF.

This clonotype was counted a few times. This chain links TRBV20-1 with TRBJ2-1; D uncertain. V gave up 4 bases and J gave up 1 base, with 11 bases separating them. The CDR3 runs to 14 residues. CDR1 is DFQATT and CDR2 is SNEGSKA in the germline V gene (reference sequence). The CDR3 sequence is CSAIQGLSYNEQFF. The CDR3 nucleotides are TGCAGTGCTATACAAGGATTGTCCTACAATGAGCAGTTCTTC.

The rearrangement uses TRBV12-3 or TRBV12-4 and TRBJ2-7; 12 nucleotides align to TRBD1. The V segment lost 6 bases and the J segment 3 bases; nucleotides outside the gene matches: 6. The CDR3 totals 15 residues. This CDR3 is CASSSGDRGLYEQYF. The CDR3 region has the DNA TGTGCCAGCAGCTCCGGGGACAGGGGGCTCTACGAGCAGTACTTC.

The rearrangement joins TRBV19 to TRBJ2-1; weak D call: TRBD1 (6 bases). TRBJ2-5 matches the DNA end more closely, so the J call is doubtful. Germline V gene sequence: CDR1 LNHDA, CDR2 SQIVND (reference sequence). CDR3 size: 14 residues. For the CDR3, the DNA is TGTGCCAGCAGATCCGGACAGACCTCAGGGAGCCAGTACTTC. Amino acids: CASRSGQTSGSQYF.